Listed below are T cell receptor beta chains from one sample, sequenced in a study of T cells in narcolepsy. Libraries were prepared by immunoSEQ multiplex PCR; TCRdb keeps only in-frame clonotypes and omits some of them. Among fewer than 35,000 clones listed, roughly four fifths were seen once. Material for sequencing was CD45RA- memory CD4+ T cells from PBMCs. The receptors were sampled from a human donor with narcolepsy. The CDR3 runs from the conserved cysteine through the conserved F or W. The D gene is left open where the match is weak. The size of a clone is reported for some rows only, either as once, few or many, or as a class for expanded clones.

>TRBV27|NA|TRBJ2-1|TRBD1
CASIPRGYNEQFF
TGTGCCAGCATCCCCAGGGGGTACAATGAGCAGTTCTTC
>TRBV7-9|NA|TRBJ2-3|TRBD2
CASSRGTSGGFNTDTQYF
TGTGCCAGCAGCCGCGGGACTAGCGGGGGGTTCAACACAGATACGCAGTATTTT
>TRBV6-6|NA|TRBJ1-5|TRBD1
CASRRDRGGFGQPQHF
TGTGCCAGCAGGCGAGACAGGGGTGGATTCGGTCAGCCCCAGCATTTT
>TRBV5-8|NA|TRBJ2-2|TRBD1
CASSPAAGGRAGELFF
TGTGCCAGCAGCCCAGCTGCAGGGGGCCGGGCCGGGGAGCTGTTTTTT
>TRBV5-8|NA|TRBJ2-2|NA
CASSLIEGANTGELFF
TGTGCCAGCAGCTTAATCGAGGGCGCGAACACCGGGGAGCTGTTTTTT
>TRBV4-3|NA|TRBJ2-2|NA
CASSQETGRRAGELFF
TGCGCCAGCAGCCAAGAGACGGGCAGGCGGGCCGGGGAGCTGTTTTTT
>TRBV6-1|NA|TRBJ2-7|NA
CASSEASRVDEQYF
TGTGCCAGCAGTGAAGCGAGCAGGGTTGACGAGCAGTACTTC
>TRBV5-4|NA|TRBJ1-1|TRBD1
CASSPKTGKSTEAFF
TGTGCCAGCAGTCCGAAGACAGGGAAGAGCACTGAAGCTTTCTTT
>TRBV5-1|NA|TRBJ1-6|NA
CASSQGDNSPLHF
TGCGCCAGCAGCCAGGGTGATAATTCACCCCTCCACTTT
>TRBV7-9|NA|TRBJ2-3|TRBD2
CASEIGGAGTDTQYF
TGTGCCAGCGAAATCGGGGGGGCCGGCACAGATACGCAGTATTTT
>TRBV10-3|few|TRBJ1-5|TRBD1
CAISPTGEDQPQHF
TGTGCCATCAGTCCGACAGGGGAGGACCAGCCCCAGCATTTT
>TRBV20-1|NA|TRBJ2-5|NA
CSARDWETQYF
TGCAGTGCTAGAGACTGGGAGACCCAGTACTTC
>TRBV7-9|NA|TRBJ1-3|NA
CASSPDSDSGNTIYF
TGTGCCAGCAGCCCCGACAGCGACTCTGGAAACACCATATATTTT
>TRBV7-9|NA|TRBJ1-1|TRBD1
CASSLGQGVIEAFF
TGTGCCAGCAGCTTAGGACAGGGGGTAATTGAAGCTTTCTTT
>TRBV29-1|NA|TRBJ1-2|NA
CSVGSQGKVNYGYTF
TGCAGCGTTGGATCGCAGGGGAAGGTGAACTATGGCTACACCTTC
>TRBV2|NA|TRBJ1-5|NA
CASRDSNQPQHF
TGTGCCAGCAGGGACAGCAATCAGCCCCAGCATTTT
>TRBV9|NA|TRBJ1-1|TRBD1
CASSVDTGANTEAFF
TGTGCCAGCAGCGTAGATACAGGGGCGAACACTGAAGCTTTCTTT
>TRBV27|NA|TRBJ1-5|NA
CASSDFEGNQPQHF
TGTGCCAGCAGTGACTTCGAGGGAAATCAGCCCCAGCATTTT
>TRBV13|once|TRBJ2-2|NA
CASSHPTRGLRSNTGELFF
TGTGCCAGCAGCCACCCCACCAGGGGACTAAGGTCGAACACCGGGGAGCTGTTTTTT
>TRBV4-3|once|TRBJ2-5|NA
CASSQADRLQETQYF
TGCGCCAGCAGCCAAGCCGACAGACTCCAAGAGACCCAGTACTTC
>TRBV5-4|NA|TRBJ1-2|NA
CASSLGGTSEGGYTF
TGTGCCAGCAGCTTGGGTGGGACATCCGAAGGCGGCTACACCTTC
>TRBV7-7|few|TRBJ2-1|NA
CASSLVEYNEQFF
TGTGCCAGCAGCTTAGTCGAATACAATGAGCAGTTCTTC
>TRBV4-2|NA|TRBJ2-1|NA
CASSRGEASLNEQFF
TGTGCCAGCAGCCGAGGTGAGGCTTCCCTGAATGAGCAGTTCTTC
>TRBV5-1|NA|TRBJ2-1|NA
CASSLLTGQDNEQFF
TGCGCCAGCAGCTTGTTAACAGGGCAGGACAATGAGCAGTTCTTC
>TRBV5-1|NA|TRBJ1-3|NA
CASSLQGGGNTIYF
TGCGCCAGCAGCTTACAGGGTGGTGGAAACACCATATATTTT
>TRBV6-5|NA|TRBJ2-7|TRBD1
CASSPRGNSYEQYF
TGTGCCAGCAGTCCCAGGGGGAACTCCTACGAGCAGTACTTC
>TRBV5-1|NA|TRBJ1-5|NA
CASSTDGLGQPQHF
TGCGCCAGCAGCACGGACGGCTTAGGGCAGCCCCAGCATTTT
>TRBV7-8|NA|TRBJ1-2|NA
CASSPPRGLYGYTF
TGTGCCAGCAGCCCCCCCCGCGGACTCTATGGCTACACCTTC
>TRBV6-5|NA|TRBJ2-7|NA
CASSYSEFQGEQYF
TGTGCCAGCAGTTACTCGGAATTCCAGGGCGAGCAGTACTTC
>TRBV18|NA|TRBJ2-1|NA
CASSPTQLNNEQFF
TGTGCCAGCTCACCAACACAGCTGAACAATGAGCAGTTCTTC
>TRBV2|NA|TRBJ1-2|NA
CASSSLQGNYGYTF
TGTGCCAGCAGTTCACTCCAGGGCAACTATGGCTACACCTTC
>TRBV2|NA|TRBJ1-4|NA
CANHLLGVGEKLFF
TGTGCCAACCACCTCTTGGGGGTGGGTGAAAAACTGTTTTTT
>TRBV4-2|NA|TRBJ2-1|NA
CASSPGHEQFF
TGTGCCAGCAGCCCTGGGCATGAGCAGTTCTTC
>TRBV5-1|NA|TRBJ2-3|NA
CASSSTDTQYF
TGCGCCAGCAGCTCCACAGATACGCAGTATTTT
>TRBV6-5|NA|TRBJ1-1|NA
CASSYGLRRGNTEAFF
TGTGCCAGCAGTTACGGCTTAAGGCGGGGGAACACTGAAGCTTTCTTT
>TRBV18|once|TRBJ1-5|TRBD1
CASSHPDTTGGQPQHF
TGTGCCAGCTCGCACCCCGACACGACAGGGGGTCAGCCCCAGCATTTT
>TRBV15|NA|TRBJ2-6|NA
CATSRVVAGANVLTF
TGTGCCACCAGCAGAGTTGTGGCTGGGGCCAACGTCCTGACTTTC
>TRBV6-6|NA|TRBJ2-1|NA
CASSYTGYNEQFF
TGTGCCAGCAGTTACACAGGGTACAATGAGCAGTTCTTC
>TRBV5-1|NA|TRBJ1-4|TRBD1
CASGRGPTNEKLFF
TGCGCCAGCGGGAGGGGGCCTACTAATGAAAAACTGTTTTTT
>TRBV28|NA|TRBJ1-2|TRBD1
CASRPLGRGLYGYTF
TGTGCCAGCAGACCATTGGGGAGGGGGCTATATGGCTACACCTTC
>TRBV19|NA|TRBJ2-3|NA
CASSKTHTDTQYF
TGTGCCAGTAGTAAGACTCATACAGATACGCAGTATTTT
>TRBV12-5|once|TRBJ1-5|TRBD1
CASGLGGQGAQPQHF
TGTGCTAGTGGTTTGGGGGGACAGGGAGCTCAGCCCCAGCATTTT
>TRBV29-1|NA|TRBJ1-4|NA
CSVQVDEKLFF
TGCAGCGTTCAGGTGGATGAAAAACTGTTTTTT
>TRBV2|NA|TRBJ2-3|NA
CASVLGTNSDTQYF
TGTGCCAGCGTCCTCGGGACAAATTCGGATACGCAGTATTTT
>TRBV20-1|NA|TRBJ1-1|TRBD1
CSARRDREAFF
TGCAGTGCTAGAAGGGACAGGGAAGCTTTCTTT
>TRBV5-4|NA|TRBJ1-6|TRBD1
CASTIGQGYNSPLHF
TGTGCCAGCACCATCGGACAGGGGTATAATTCACCCCTCCACTTT
>TRBV11-2|NA|TRBJ2-5|NA
CASSLSPEVGQYF
TGTGCCAGCAGCTTATCACCGGAGGTGGGCCAGTACTTC
>TRBV7-8|NA|TRBJ1-2|NA
CASHRGAGGPHVGYTF
TGTGCCAGCCACCGAGGGGCAGGCGGCCCCCACGTTGGCTACACCTTC
>TRBV5-5|NA|TRBJ2-7|NA
CASSVLARDGEQYF
TGTGCCAGCAGCGTCCTAGCGAGGGACGGCGAGCAGTACTTC
>TRBV6-1|NA|TRBJ1-5|NA
CASSDGLSQPQHF
TGTGCCAGCAGTGACGGATTATCTCAGCCCCAGCATTTT
>TRBV13|NA|TRBJ2-7|NA
CASSLSGTGTSEQYF
TGTGCCAGCAGCTTATCCGGGACTGGGACTTCCGAGCAGTACTTC
>TRBV9|NA|TRBJ2-1|TRBD2
CASSVAPRARSTSGGVNEQFF
TGTGCCAGCAGCGTAGCTCCCAGAGCCAGGTCAACTAGCGGGGGGGTCAATGAGCAGTTCTTC
>TRBV30|few|TRBJ1-5|TRBD1
CAWSFPGDRDNQPQHF
TGTGCCTGGAGTTTCCCCGGGGACAGGGATAATCAGCCCCAGCATTTT
>TRBV2|NA|TRBJ2-1|NA
CASSEATHHLLRNEQFF
TGTGCCAGCAGTGAAGCGACCCACCACCTCCTTCGCAATGAGCAGTTCTTC
>TRBV7-9|once|TRBJ1-1|TRBD1
CASSLQGGNTEAFF
TGTGCCAGCAGCTTGCAGGGGGGAAACACTGAAGCTTTCTTT